The 30 T cell receptor beta chains reported below all come from one sample, sequenced in a study of neurological immune-mediated disorders. TCRdb fed the 5' RACE reads into MiXCR, producing one record per CDR3 protein. The data show 84,000 or so distinct CDR3 sequences, around 14% seen once. The time point is: longitudinal time-point 2. Sequences were obtained from PBMCs. Receptor source: a female donor with HTLV-1-associated myelopathy (HAM/TSP).

V usage is TRBV5-8 and J usage is TRBJ2-5; 11 bases are shared with TRBD2. Losses at the gene ends were 0 bases for V and 4 bases for J; bases not matched to a gene: 2. The germline CDR1 and CDR2 sequences are SGHTS and YDEGEE. This CDR3 comprises 15 residues. CDR3 loop: CASSLAGLAVETQYF. The DNA of the CDR3 is TGTGCCAGCAGCTTGGCGGGACTAGCGGTAGAGACCCAGTACTTC.

This clonotype was detected many times. The chain links TRBV6-5 to TRBJ2-5, with 10 bases that match TRBD1. From germline, CDR1 is MNHEY and CDR2 SVGAGI. Trimming cost V 6 bases and J 0 bases; bases outside gene matches: 4. The CDR3 loop spans 15 amino acids. CDR3 sequence reads: CASRFGTGDQETQYF. CDR3 nucleotides: TGTGCCAGCAGATTCGGGACAGGGGACCAAGAGACCCAGTACTTC.

This clonotype occurred many times. The rearrangement uses TRBV10-3 and TRBJ2-2, with D maybe TRBD1 (5 bases). V was clipped by 3 bases and J by 0 bases, with 11 bases between them. Germline V lookup: CDR1 ENHRY, CDR2 SYGVKD. The CDR3 is made up of 16 amino acids. In nucleotides, the CDR3 is TGTGCCATCAGTGACGGTCAGGGTGCGAACACCGGGGAGCTGTTTTTT. Its translation is CAISDGQGANTGELFF.

This clonotype was found many times. CDR3 bases: TGCGCCAGCAGCCCCTTGTCACAGGGATCTGGAAACACCATATATTTT. Protein: CASSPLSQGSGNTIYF. The chain employs TRBV5-1 and TRBJ1-3, with D possibly matching TRBD1 (6 bases). Germline CDR1 SGHRS, CDR2 YFSETQ. V lost 4 bases and J 1 base, leaving 15 bases between the germline ends. The CDR3 runs 16 residues.

With regard to this clonotype: This may be a read error, as it is one base from a much larger clone. V is TRBV12-3 or TRBV12-4 and J is TRBJ2-3, with TRBD2 identical over 10 bases. The CDR3 contains 15 residues. The CDR3 loop reads CTSSPTSGLADTQYF. Written as DNA, the CDR3 is TGTACCAGCAGTCCGACTAGCGGGTTGGCAGATACGCAGTATTTT.

On this clonotype: This clone may be a read error of a much larger clone one base away. The conserved phenylalanine or tryptophan normally closing the CDR3 is absent here, so this likely arose from a read error. As DNA, the CDR3 is TGTGCCAGCACCCCGGGGGGTGGCAACACCGGGGAGCTGTTTTTA. Encoded protein: CASTPGGGNTGELFL. This sequence joins TRBV28 and TRBJ2-2, with 7 bases identical to TRBD2. Germline CDR1 MDHEN, CDR2 SYDVKM. Trimming cost V 7 bases and J 2 bases; bases outside gene matches: 7. This CDR3 region has 15 residues.

This clonotype came up many times. The rearrangement uses TRBV12-3 or TRBV12-4 and TRBJ2-1; possible D gene TRBD2, 6 bases. The CDR3 runs 17 residues. Trimming took 3 bases from V and 3 from J, leaving 18 bases between them. Here the CDR3 reads CASSFLLGTLDYNEQFF. The DNA for the CDR3 is TGTGCCAGCAGTTTCTTGCTTGGGACTCTCGACTACAATGAGCAGTTCTTC.

Concerning this clonotype itself: A single base separates this from a much larger clone, so it may be a read error. V and J are TRBV7-9 and TRBJ2-1; 15 nucleotides line up with TRBD2. Germline values: CDR1 SEHNR, CDR2 FQNEAQ (reference sequence). The trim removed 5 bases at V and 0 bases at J, leaving 14 bases unmatched. The CDR3 sequence is 21 residues long. The CDR3 spells CASSPTPWTSGGVTSYNEQFF. CDR3 bases: TGTGCCAGCAGCCCGACCCCCTGGACTAGCGGGGGGGTAACCTCCTACAATGAGCAGTTCTTC.

This clonotype was counted at least ten times. The chain combines TRBV6-6 with TRBJ2-7; D ambiguous. The V end lost 6 bases, the J end lost 0 bases, and 9 bases lay between the germline ends. Per germline, CDR1 MNHNY and CDR2 SVGAGI (reference sequence). This CDR3 spans 13 amino acids. The CDR3 here is CASRGSLSYEQYF. The CDR3 DNA follows: TGTGCCAGCAGGGGCAGCCTCTCCTACGAGCAGTACTTC.

This clonotype has ten or more counts. The rearrangement links TRBV12-3 or TRBV12-4 to TRBJ2-1; weak D call: TRBD2 (6 bases). Trimming pared 4 bases from V and 9 bases from J, leaving 10 bases between. The CDR3 runs to 12 residues. CDR3 nucleotides: TGTGCCAGCAGTTCCCTGGGGGGTGAGCAGTTCTTC. Protein product: CASSSLGGEQFF.

This clonotype was recorded many times. This chain joins TRBV7-9 and TRBJ1-5; 7 bases are a match to TRBD1. The CDR3 extends over 14 amino acids. With 10 bases clipped from V and 4 bases from J, the junction kept 10 bases outside the gene matches. Looked up from germline, CDR1 is SEHNR and CDR2 is FQNEAQ (reference sequence). The CDR3 reads CATQQGSGNQPQHF. For the CDR3, the DNA is TGTGCCACCCAACAGGGGAGTGGGAATCAGCCCCAGCATTTT. Variable domain in full (rest from reference TRBV7-9 and TRBJ1-5): DTGVSQNPRHKITKRGQNVTFRCDPISEHNRLYWYRQTLGQGPEFLTYFQNEAQLEKSRLLSDRFSAERPKGSFSTLEIQRTEQGDSAMYLCATQQGSGNQPQHFGDGTRLSIL.

This clonotype was recorded only once. The V and J genes are TRBV6-1 and TRBJ2-7; a possible D gene is TRBD2 (5 bases). Germline V gene sequence: CDR1 MNHNS, CDR2 SASEGT. The V end lost 1 base, the J end lost 6 bases, and 10 bases lay between the germline ends. The CDR3 contains 13 residues. CDR3 in amino acids: CASSEVTNSEQYF. The CDR3 bases are TGTGCCAGCAGTGAAGTGACTAATTCCGAGCAGTACTTC.

This clonotype appeared many times. V gene TRBV20-1 combines with J gene TRBJ2-7, with no clear D. The CDR3 has 11 amino acids. The V and J ends lost 6 bases and 2 bases respectively, with 8 bases between them. Germline lookup yields CDR1 DFQATT and CDR2 SNEGSKA (reference sequence). CDR3 coding DNA: TGCAGTGCCACGGAAACCTACGAGCAGTACTTC. As protein: CSATETYEQYF.

This clonotype was detected many times. The chain recombines TRBV5-1 with TRBJ2-2, with 11 bases lining up with TRBD2. Germline V gene lookup returns CDR1 SGHRS and CDR2 YFSETQ. Losses at the gene ends were 1 base for V and 2 bases for J; bases not matched to a gene: 4. The CDR3 is 17 amino acids. The CDR3 loop is CASSLQTSGVNTGELFF. CDR3 nucleotides: TGCGCCAGCAGCTTGCAGACTAGCGGGGTTAACACCGGGGAGCTGTTTTTT.

The table lists this clonotype with many counts. J is TRBJ2-2 and V is TRBV4-1, with a possible D match to TRBD1 (5 bases). V lost 0 bases and J lost 6, with 8 bases in between. Germline V gene sequence: CDR1 MGHRA, CDR2 YSYEKL. The CDR3 consists of 14 residues. The CDR3 region has the DNA TGCGCCAGCAGCCAAGAAGGGGTCCCCGGGGAGCTGTTTTTT. This codes for CASSQEGVPGELFF.

Turning to this clonotype: Possible read error: a much larger clone is one base away. The chain carries TRBV6-5 and TRBJ2-5; the D gene is possibly TRBD2 (6 bases). Trimming took off 7 bases at V and 6 bases at J, with 21 bases between the two ends. The CDR3 is 15 residues long. Germline V lookup: CDR1 MNHEY, CDR2 SVGAGI. The DNA of the CDR3 is TGTGCCAGCACCTACGGTGGTCTGGGGGGACAGACCCAGTACTTC. Its translation is CASTYGGLGGQTQYF.

This clonotype was detected many times. The gene calls are TRBV5-1 and TRBJ1-2; D gene uncertain. The ends were cut back, 0 bases at V and 4 bases at J, with 10 bases in the middle. Germline V gene lookup returns CDR1 SGHRS and CDR2 YFSETQ. This CDR3 spans 14 amino acids. The CDR3 here is CASSLVGEIYGYTF. The CDR3 region has the DNA TGCGCCAGCAGCTTGGTAGGAGAAATCTATGGCTACACCTTC.

CDR3 in amino acids: CASSLALAWKGSFNEQFF. CDR3 nucleotide sequence: TGTGCCAGCAGCTTAGCGCTGGCATGGAAGGGAAGTTTCAATGAGCAGTTCTTC. The chain employs TRBV7-9 and TRBJ2-1; no reliable D call. Germline loops: CDR1 SEHNR, CDR2 FQNEAQ (reference sequence). V lost 0 bases, J lost 6 bases, and 21 bases lay in between. There are 18 residues in the CDR3. The full variable domain, with the rest looked up from reference TRBV7-9 and TRBJ2-1, is DTGVSQNPRHKITKRGQNVTFRCDPISEHNRLYWYRQTLGQGPEFLTYFQNEAQLEKSRLLSDRFSAERPKGSFSTLEIQRTEQGDSAMYLCASSLALAWKGSFNEQFFGPGTRLTVL.

The rearrangement joins TRBV10-1 to TRBJ2-1; a weak D match, TRBD2 (7 bases). Looked up from germline, CDR1 is WNHNN and CDR2 is SYGVQD (reference sequence). This CDR3 is 15 amino acids long. The CDR3 is CASSPGGASYNEQFF. The CDR3 nucleotides are TGCGCTAGCTCCCCTGGGGGGGCCTCCTACAATGAGCAGTTCTTC.

There are many counts of this clonotype. The chain recombines TRBV5-1 with TRBJ2-6; D may correspond to TRBD1 or TRBD2 (6 bases each). In germline, CDR1 is SGHRS, CDR2 YFSETQ. V was pared by 6 bases and J by 0 bases, with 10 bases between. The CDR3 runs 15 residues. CDR3 amino acids: CASKGGLSGANVLTF. The DNA for the CDR3 is TGCGCCAGCAAAGGGGGGCTCTCTGGGGCCAACGTCCTGACTTTC. The whole variable domain, remainder taken from reference TRBV5-1 and TRBJ2-6, is KAGVTQTPRYLIKTRGQQVTLSCSPISGHRSVSWYQQTPGQGLQFLFEYFSETQRNKGNFPGRFSGRQFSNSRSEMNVSTLELGDSALYLCASKGGLSGANVLTFGAGSRLTVL.

At least ten counts were recorded for this clonotype. The J gene is TRBJ1-6, the V gene TRBV5-4, with 11 nucleotides matching TRBD1. CDR1 is SGHNT, CDR2 YYREEE, per germline (reference sequence). The CDR3 loop spans 17 amino acids. V dropped 4 bases and J dropped 7; count of bases not matched to a gene: 10. The CDR3 bases are TGTGCCAGCAGCCCGACCCGGACAGGGGGCAAGAATTCACCCCTCCACTTT. Its translation is CASSPTRTGGKNSPLHF.

This chain links TRBV20-1 with TRBJ1-3; unclear D gene. The V gene's germline CDR1 is DFQATT and CDR2 SNEGSKA (reference sequence). The germline V and J ends were trimmed by 8 bases and 4 bases, with 15 bases remaining between them. CDR3 length equals 13 residues. The CDR3, as DNA: TGCAGTCCCCGGAGGGCGGCCGGAAACACCATATATTTT. It specifies CSPRRAAGNTIYF.

This clonotype has ten or more counts. V and J are TRBV5-1 and TRBJ1-6, with D uncertain. Trimming pared 0 bases from V and 10 bases from J, leaving 8 bases between. CDR1 is SGHRS and CDR2 is YFSETQ in the germline V gene. CDR3 length: 13 amino acids. The CDR3 DNA reads as TGCGCCAGCAGCTTGGACCTAGGGTCACCCCTCCACTTT. Amino acid sequence: CASSLDLGSPLHF.

This clonotype occurred once. A much larger clone lies a single base off, so this may be a read error. The chain combines TRBV9 with TRBJ2-7; D remains unclear. Trimming pared 2 bases from V and 5 bases from J, leaving 11 bases between. This CDR3 has 13 amino acids. The germline CDR1 and CDR2 sequences are SGDLS and YYNGEE. CDR3 DNA: TGTGCCAGCAGCGTGGGCTTCGGTCACGAGCAGTACTTC. Translating it yields CASSVGFGHEQYF.

This clonotype was counted at least ten times. This chain connects TRBV20-1 to TRBJ1-4, with D uncertain. The CDR3 loop spans 15 amino acids. The V end was cut by 0 bases, the J end by 8 bases, with 16 bases between. Germline CDR1 reads DFQATT; CDR2 reads SNEGSKA (reference sequence). Written as DNA, the CDR3 is TGCAGTGCTAGAGATCCGAGGGAGGCAGCAGAAAAACTGTTTTTT. Amino acid sequence: CSARDPREAAEKLFF.

This clonotype was seen repeatedly, ten times or more. This sequence joins TRBV5-6 and TRBJ2-6; D unclear. V was shortened by 2 bases and J by 2 bases, with 5 bases between the two germline ends. CDR3 size: 14 residues. Germline lookup yields CDR1 SGHDT and CDR2 YYEEEE. DNA of the CDR3: TGTGCCAGCAGCTTAATGGCTGGGGCCAACGTCCTGACTTTC. Amino acid sequence: CASSLMAGANVLTF.

This clonotype was seen ten or more times. The chain has TRBV12-3 or TRBV12-4 and TRBJ2-1; D possibly corresponds to TRBD2 (5 bases). CDR3 length equals 14 residues. The V gene lost 7 bases and the J gene lost 6 bases, with 16 bases spanning the gap. Here the CDR3 DNA reads TGTGCCAGCACCCGGACGGGAATAGGCAATGAGCAGTTCTTC. It translates to CASTRTGIGNEQFF.

This clonotype was recorded many times. The chain has TRBV5-1 and TRBJ1-3, with 9 bases aligning to TRBD1. The CDR3 contains 15 residues. Looked up from germline, CDR1 is SGHRS and CDR2 is YFSETQ. Germline trimming cut 5 bases from V and 9 bases from J; bases unmatched to any gene: 12. CDR3 nucleotides: TGCGCCAGCAGGGACGGGGACAGGGCGCGGGGCACCATATATTTT. This translates into CASRDGDRARGTIYF.

The rearrangement uses TRBV4-2 and TRBJ2-1, with 10 nucleotides matching TRBD1. The CDR3 spans 15 residues. Germline CDR1 and CDR2: LGHNA and YNFKEQ. V shed 4 bases, J shed 5 bases, and the junction held 5 bases outside the gene matches. The CDR3 region is CASSRDRGSDNEQFF. The DNA of the CDR3 is TGTGCCAGCAGCCGGGACAGGGGTTCGGACAATGAGCAGTTCTTC.

This chain joins TRBV18 and TRBJ2-1, with D perhaps matching TRBD1 (6 bases). V lost 2 bases to trimming and J lost 6 bases, with 14 bases between them. This CDR3 has 15 amino acids. The germline V gene has CDR1 KGHSH and CDR2 LQKENI. The CDR3 DNA reads TGTGCCAGCTCACCAGCGCAGGGGAAGGGCAATGAGCAGTTCTTC. This codes for CASSPAQGKGNEQFF.